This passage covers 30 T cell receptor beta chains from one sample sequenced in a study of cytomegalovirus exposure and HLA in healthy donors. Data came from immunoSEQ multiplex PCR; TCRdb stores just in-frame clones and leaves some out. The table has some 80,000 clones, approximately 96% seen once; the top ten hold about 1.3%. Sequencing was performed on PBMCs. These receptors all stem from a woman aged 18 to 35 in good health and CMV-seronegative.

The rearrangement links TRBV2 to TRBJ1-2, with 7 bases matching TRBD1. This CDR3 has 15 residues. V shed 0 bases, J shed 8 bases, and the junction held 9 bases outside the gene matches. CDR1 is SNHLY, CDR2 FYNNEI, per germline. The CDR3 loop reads CASSEAQGVGYGYTF. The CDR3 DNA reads TGTGCCAGCAGTGAAGCGCAGGGGGTGGGCTACGGCTACACCTTC.

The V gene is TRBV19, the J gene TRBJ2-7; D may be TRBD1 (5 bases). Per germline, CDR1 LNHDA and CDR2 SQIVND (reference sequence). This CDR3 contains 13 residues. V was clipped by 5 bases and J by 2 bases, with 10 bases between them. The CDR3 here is CASSHDRAYEQYF. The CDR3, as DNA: TGTGCCAGTAGTCATGACAGAGCCTACGAGCAGTACTTC.

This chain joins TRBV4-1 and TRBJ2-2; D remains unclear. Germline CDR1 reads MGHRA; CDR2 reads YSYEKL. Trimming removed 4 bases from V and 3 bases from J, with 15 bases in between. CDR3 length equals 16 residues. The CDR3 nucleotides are TGCGCCAGCAGCCTGACGGAGTTAGGTTACACCGGGGAGCTGTTTTTT. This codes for CASSLTELGYTGELFF.

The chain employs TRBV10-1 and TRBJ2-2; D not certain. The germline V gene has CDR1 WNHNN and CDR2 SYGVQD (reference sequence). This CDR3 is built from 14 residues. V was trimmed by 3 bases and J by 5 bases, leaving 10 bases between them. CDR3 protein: CASSDGGGTGELFF. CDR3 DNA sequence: TGCGCCAGCAGTGATGGTGGCGGAACCGGGGAGCTGTTTTTT.

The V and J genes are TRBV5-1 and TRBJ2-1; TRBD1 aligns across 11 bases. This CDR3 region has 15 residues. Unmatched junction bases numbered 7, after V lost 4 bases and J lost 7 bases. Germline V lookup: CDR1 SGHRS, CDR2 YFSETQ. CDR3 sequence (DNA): TGCGCCAGCAGCCCAGGACAGGGGGCATGGAATGAGCAGTTCTTC. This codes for CASSPGQGAWNEQFF.

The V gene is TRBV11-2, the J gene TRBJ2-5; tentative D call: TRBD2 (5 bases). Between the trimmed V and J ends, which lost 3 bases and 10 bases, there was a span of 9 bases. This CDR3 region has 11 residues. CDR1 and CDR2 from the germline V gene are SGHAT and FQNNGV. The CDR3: CASSLSAGQYF. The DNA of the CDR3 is TGTGCCAGCAGCTTGTCGGCGGGCCAGTACTTC.

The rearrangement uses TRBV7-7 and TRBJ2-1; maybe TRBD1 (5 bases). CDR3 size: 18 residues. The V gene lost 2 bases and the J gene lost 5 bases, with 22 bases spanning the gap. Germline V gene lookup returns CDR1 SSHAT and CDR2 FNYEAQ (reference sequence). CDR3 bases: TGTGCCAGCAGCTTATATGGGCAGGGTGCCTATGGCGACAATGAGCAGTTCTTC. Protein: CASSLYGQGAYGDNEQFF.

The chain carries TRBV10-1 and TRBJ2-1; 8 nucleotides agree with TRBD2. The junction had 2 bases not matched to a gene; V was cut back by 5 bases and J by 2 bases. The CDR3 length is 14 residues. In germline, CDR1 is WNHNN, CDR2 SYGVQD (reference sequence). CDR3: CASSLSGTYNEQFF. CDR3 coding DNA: TGCGCCAGCAGTCTTAGCGGGACCTACAATGAGCAGTTCTTC.

The CDR3 loop reads CASSSQGASYEQYF. Written as DNA, the CDR3 is TGTGCCAGCAGTTCACAGGGGGCGTCCTACGAGCAGTACTTC. The chain recombines TRBV27 with TRBJ2-7; 9 bases match TRBD1. The V segment lost 4 bases and the J segment 1 base; nucleotides outside the gene matches: 2. The CDR3 totals 14 residues. CDR1 is MNHEY, CDR2 SMNVEV, per germline (reference sequence).

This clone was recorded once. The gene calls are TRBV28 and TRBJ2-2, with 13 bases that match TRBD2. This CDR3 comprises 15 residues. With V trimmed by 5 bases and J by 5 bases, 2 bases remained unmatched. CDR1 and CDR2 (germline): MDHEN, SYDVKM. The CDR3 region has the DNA TGTGCCAGCAGTACTAGCGGGAGGGGTACCGGGGAGCTGTTTTTT. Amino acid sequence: CASSTSGRGTGELFF.

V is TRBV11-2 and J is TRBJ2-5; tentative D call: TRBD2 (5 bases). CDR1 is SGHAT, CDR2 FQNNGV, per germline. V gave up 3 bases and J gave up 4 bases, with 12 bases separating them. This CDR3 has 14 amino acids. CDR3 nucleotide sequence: TGTGCCAGCAGCTTCAGTGACGGAGGAGAGACCCAGTACTTC. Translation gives CASSFSDGGETQYF.

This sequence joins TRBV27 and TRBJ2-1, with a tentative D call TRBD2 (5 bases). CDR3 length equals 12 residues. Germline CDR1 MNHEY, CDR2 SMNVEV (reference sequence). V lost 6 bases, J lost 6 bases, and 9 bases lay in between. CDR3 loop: CASSSRGNEQFF. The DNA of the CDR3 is TGTGCCAGCAGCTCACGGGGCAATGAGCAGTTCTTC.

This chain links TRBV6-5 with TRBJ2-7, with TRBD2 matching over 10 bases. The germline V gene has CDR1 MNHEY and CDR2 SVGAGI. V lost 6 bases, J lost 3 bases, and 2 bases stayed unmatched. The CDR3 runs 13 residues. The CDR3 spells CASRLAGNYEQYF. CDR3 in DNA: TGTGCCAGCAGACTAGCGGGAAACTACGAGCAGTACTTC.

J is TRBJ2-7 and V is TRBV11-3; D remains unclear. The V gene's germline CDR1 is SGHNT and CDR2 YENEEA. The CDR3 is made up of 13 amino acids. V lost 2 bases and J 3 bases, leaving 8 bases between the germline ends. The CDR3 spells CASSLTPGYEQYF. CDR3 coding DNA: TGTGCCAGCAGCTTAACCCCGGGCTACGAGCAGTACTTC. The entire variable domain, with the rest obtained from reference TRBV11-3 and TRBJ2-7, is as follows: EAGVVQSPRYKIIEKKQPVAFWCNPISGHNTLYWYLQNLGQGPELLIRYENEEAVDDSQLPKDRFSAERLKGVDSTLKIQPAELGDSAVYLCASSLTPGYEQYFGPGTRLTVT.

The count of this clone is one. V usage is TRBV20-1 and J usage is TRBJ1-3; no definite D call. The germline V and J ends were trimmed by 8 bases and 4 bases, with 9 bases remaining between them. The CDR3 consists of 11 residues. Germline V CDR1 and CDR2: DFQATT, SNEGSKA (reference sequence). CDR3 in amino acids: CSLPIGNTIYF. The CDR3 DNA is TGCAGTCTTCCTATAGGAAACACCATATATTTT.

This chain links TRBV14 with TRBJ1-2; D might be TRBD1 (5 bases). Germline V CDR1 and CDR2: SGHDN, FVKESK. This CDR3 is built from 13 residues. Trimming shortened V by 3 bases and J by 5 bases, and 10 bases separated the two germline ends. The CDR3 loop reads CASSHTGLYGYTF. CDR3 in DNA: TGTGCCAGCAGCCACACGGGACTTTATGGCTACACCTTC.

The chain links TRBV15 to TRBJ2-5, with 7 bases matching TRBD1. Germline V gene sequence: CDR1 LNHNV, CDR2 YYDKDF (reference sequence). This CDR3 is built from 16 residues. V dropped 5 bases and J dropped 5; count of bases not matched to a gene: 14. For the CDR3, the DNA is TGTGCCACCAGCCCCCCAGAGAGACAGGGTGGCGAGACCCAGTACTTC. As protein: CATSPPERQGGETQYF.

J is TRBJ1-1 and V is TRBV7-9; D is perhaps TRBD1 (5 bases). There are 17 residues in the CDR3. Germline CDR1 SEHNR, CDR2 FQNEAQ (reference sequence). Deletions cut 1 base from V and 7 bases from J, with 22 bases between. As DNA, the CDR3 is TGTGCCAGCAGCTTAGGGATTCTCGGCTTAGGCCAGGGTGAAGCTTTCTTT. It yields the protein CASSLGILGLGQGEAFF.

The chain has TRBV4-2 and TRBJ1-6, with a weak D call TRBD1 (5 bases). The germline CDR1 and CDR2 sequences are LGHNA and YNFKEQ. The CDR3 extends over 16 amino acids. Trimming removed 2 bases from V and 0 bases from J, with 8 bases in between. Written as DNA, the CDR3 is TGTGCCAGCAGCCAATTTCAGGGCTCCTATAATTCACCCCTCCACTTT. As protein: CASSQFQGSYNSPLHF.

The CDR3 coding sequence is TGTGCCAGCAGTGATTTATTCTATGCAGGGGGGATTTCTAACTATGGCTACACCTTC. Encoded protein: CASSDLFYAGGISNYGYTF. This chain joins TRBV6-1 and TRBJ1-2; 7 bases map to TRBD1. V lost 3 bases to trimming and J lost 0 bases; unmatched junction nucleotides: 16. The CDR3 contains 19 residues. Germline V lookup: CDR1 MNHNS, CDR2 SASEGT.

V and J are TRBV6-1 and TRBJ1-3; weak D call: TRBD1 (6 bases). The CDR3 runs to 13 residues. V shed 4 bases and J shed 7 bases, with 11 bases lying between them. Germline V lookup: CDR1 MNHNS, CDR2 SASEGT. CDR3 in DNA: TGTGCCAGCAGTGCACAGGGATGGAACACCATATATTTT. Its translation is CASSAQGWNTIYF.

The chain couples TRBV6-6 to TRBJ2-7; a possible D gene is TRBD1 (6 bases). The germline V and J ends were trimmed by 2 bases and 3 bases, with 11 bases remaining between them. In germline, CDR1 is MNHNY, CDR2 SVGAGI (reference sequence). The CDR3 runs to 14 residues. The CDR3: CASSYGGLDYEQYF. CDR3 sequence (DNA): TGTGCCAGCAGTTACGGGGGCCTAGACTACGAGCAGTACTTC.

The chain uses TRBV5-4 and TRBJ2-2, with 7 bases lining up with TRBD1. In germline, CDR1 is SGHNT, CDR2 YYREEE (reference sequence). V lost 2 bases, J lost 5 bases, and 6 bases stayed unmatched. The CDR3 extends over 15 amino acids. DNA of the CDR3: TGTGCCAGCAGCTTTTTGACAGGGCGGACCGGGGAGCTGTTTTTT. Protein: CASSFLTGRTGELFF. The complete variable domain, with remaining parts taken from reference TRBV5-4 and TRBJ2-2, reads ETGVTQSPTHLIKTRGQQVTLRCSSQSGHNTVSWYQQALGQGPQFIFQYYREEENGRGNFPPRFSGLQFPNYSSELNVNALELDDSALYLCASSFLTGRTGELFFGEGSRLTVL.

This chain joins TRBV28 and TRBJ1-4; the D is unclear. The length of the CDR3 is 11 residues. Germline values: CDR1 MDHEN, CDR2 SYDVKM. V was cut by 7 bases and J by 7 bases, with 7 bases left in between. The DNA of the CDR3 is TGTGCCAGCACCCTTTCTGAAAAACTGTTTTTT. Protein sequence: CASTLSEKLFF.

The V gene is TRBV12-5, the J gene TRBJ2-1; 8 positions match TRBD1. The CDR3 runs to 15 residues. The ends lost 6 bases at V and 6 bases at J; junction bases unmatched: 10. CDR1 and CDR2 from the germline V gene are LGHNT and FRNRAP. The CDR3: CASGSGQGVGNEQFF. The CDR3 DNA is TGTGCTAGTGGCAGCGGACAGGGAGTGGGCAATGAGCAGTTCTTC.

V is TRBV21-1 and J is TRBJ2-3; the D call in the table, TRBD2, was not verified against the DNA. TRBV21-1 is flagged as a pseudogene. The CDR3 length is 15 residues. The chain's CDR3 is CASGFNFTSTATQYF. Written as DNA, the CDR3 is TGTGCCAGCGGATTCAATTTCACTAGCACAGCTACGCAGTATTTT.

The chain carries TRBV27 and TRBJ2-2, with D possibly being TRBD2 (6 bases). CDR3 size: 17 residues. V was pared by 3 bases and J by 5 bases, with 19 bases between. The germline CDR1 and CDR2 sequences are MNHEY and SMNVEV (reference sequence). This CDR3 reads CASSFWLSPGGTGELFF. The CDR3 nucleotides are TGTGCCAGCAGTTTCTGGTTGAGCCCTGGGGGGACCGGGGAGCTGTTTTTT.

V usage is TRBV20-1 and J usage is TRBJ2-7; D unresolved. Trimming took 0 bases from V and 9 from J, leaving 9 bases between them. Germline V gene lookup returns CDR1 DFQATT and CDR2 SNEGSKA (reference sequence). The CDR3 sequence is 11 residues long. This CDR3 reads CSARDSQMQYF. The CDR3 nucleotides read TGCAGTGCTAGAGATAGCCAGATGCAGTACTTC.

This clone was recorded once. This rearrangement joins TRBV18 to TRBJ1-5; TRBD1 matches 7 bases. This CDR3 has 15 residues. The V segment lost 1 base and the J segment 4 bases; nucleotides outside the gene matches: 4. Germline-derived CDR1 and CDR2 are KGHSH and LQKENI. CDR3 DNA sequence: TGTGCCAGCTCACCACTAGGGGGCGTTAATCAGCCCCAGCATTTT. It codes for CASSPLGGVNQPQHF. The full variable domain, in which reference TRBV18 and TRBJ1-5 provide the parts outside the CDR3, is NAGVMQNPRHLVRRRGQEARLRCSPMKGHSHVYWYRQLPEEGLKFMVYLQKENIIDESGMPKERFSAEFPKEGPSILRIQQVVRGDSAAYFCASSPLGGVNQPQHFGDGTRLSIL.

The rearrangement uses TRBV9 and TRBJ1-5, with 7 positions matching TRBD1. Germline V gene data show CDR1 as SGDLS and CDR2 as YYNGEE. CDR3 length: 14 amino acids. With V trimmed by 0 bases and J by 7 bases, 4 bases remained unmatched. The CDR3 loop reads CASSVGTGGQPQHF. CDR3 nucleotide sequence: TGTGCCAGCAGCGTAGGGACAGGTGGGCAGCCCCAGCATTTT. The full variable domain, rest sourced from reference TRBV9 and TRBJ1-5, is DSGVTQTPKHLITATGQRVTLRCSPRSGDLSVYWYQQSLDQGLQFLIQYYNGEERAKGNILERFSAQQFPDLHSELNLSSLELGDSALYFCASSVGTGGQPQHFGDGTRLSIL.